This T cell receptor beta chain was observed in a study of T-cell reconstitution after alpha-beta-depleted transplantation in children. The CDR3 covers 17 residues. CDR1 is SGHRS and CDR2 is YFSETQ in the germline V gene. Germline trimming cut 3 bases from V and 4 bases from J; bases unmatched to any gene: 15. The TCRbeta library incorporated unique molecular identifiers. TCRdb redid the calling of the PCR reads with MiXCR, one entry per CDR3 protein. The sample holds approximately 400,000 distinct CDR3 sequences; around 15% are singletons and the top ten take around 28%. The chain carries TRBV5-1 and TRBJ2-5; 7 bases line up with TRBD1. This clonotype was obtained from a boy younger than two who had a stem cell transplant for Wiskott-Aldrich syndrome, so the T cells may come from the graft donor. Material: PBMCs, mostly from graft donor cells, obtained 360 days after TCRalphabeta/CD19-depleted stem cell transplant. The CDR3 loop reads CASSWPLRTGGRETQYF. The CDR3 DNA is TGCGCCAGCAGCTGGCCCCTCCGGACAGGAGGTCGAGAGACCCAGTACTTC.